This T cell receptor (beta chain) was obtained from a study of T cells in Graves' hyperthyroidism and ophthalmopathy. V lost 1 base, J lost 3 bases, and 15 bases lay in between. CDR3 size: 17 residues. Germline CDR1 and CDR2: MDHEN and SYDVKM. At least ten counts were recorded for this clonotype. Template material for amplifying TCR beta CDR3 regions consisted of RNA transcripts. The TCR CDR3 first-round RT-PCR relied on the HTBI primer set. TCRdb passed the multiplex PCR reads through MiXCR, listing each CDR3 protein once. The sample has a few hundred thousand distinct CDR3 sequences, around 14% seen once; the top ten hold less than 10%.

The clonotype comes from a woman aged 18-29 years with Graves' hyperthyroidism. V gene TRBV28 combines with J gene TRBJ2-2; D not resolved. The sequencing input was blood. CDR3 region: CASSLLPSLPHTGELFF. CDR3 nucleotide sequence: TGTGCCAGCAGTTTATTGCCCTCCCTGCCCCACACCGGGGAGCTGTTTTTT.